The clone carrying this TCR beta chain was detected ten times or more. The antigen is not known. The data were taken from a study of human T cells and chemical hapten exposure. Findings and caveats of the study: Expanded TCRs created a significantly greater count of big CDR3 similarity clusters than controls did.

Time point defined: patch test 1, 2 weeks after DPC sensitization. Indicated treatment: therapeutic diphenylcyclopropenone sensitization with weekly scalp DPC. During construction of the library, unique molecular identifiers were attached to individual cDNA molecules for quantitative, reproducible TCR counting. TCRdb reanalysed the RACE reads using MiXCR and keeps one entry per CDR3 protein. The profile shows roughly 360,000 distinct CDR3 sequences, around 4.8% of them singletons. This CDR3 has 13 residues. Germline V gives CDR1 SGHVS, CDR2 FNYEAQ. The V end was cut by 1 base, the J end by 5 bases, with 9 bases between.

This clonotype was obtained from a woman between 45 and 65 years old with alopecia areata. Some clones in this sample may be carry-over from other donors' samples. The input for sequencing was whole blood, taken in connection with sensitization to the hapten diphenylcyclopropenone (DPC). The chain joins TRBV7-6 to TRBJ2-7; D unclear. The CDR3: CASSLGHLNEQYF. Here the CDR3 DNA reads TGTGCCAGCAGCTTAGGACATCTAAACGAGCAGTACTTC. Using reference TRBV7-6 and TRBJ2-7 for the parts outside the CDR3, the full variable domain is GAGVSQSPRYKVTKRGQDVALRCDPISGHVSLYWYRQALGQGPEFLTYFNYEAQQDKSGLPNDRFSAERPEGSISTLTIQRTEQRDSAMYRCASSLGHLNEQYFGPGTRLTVT.